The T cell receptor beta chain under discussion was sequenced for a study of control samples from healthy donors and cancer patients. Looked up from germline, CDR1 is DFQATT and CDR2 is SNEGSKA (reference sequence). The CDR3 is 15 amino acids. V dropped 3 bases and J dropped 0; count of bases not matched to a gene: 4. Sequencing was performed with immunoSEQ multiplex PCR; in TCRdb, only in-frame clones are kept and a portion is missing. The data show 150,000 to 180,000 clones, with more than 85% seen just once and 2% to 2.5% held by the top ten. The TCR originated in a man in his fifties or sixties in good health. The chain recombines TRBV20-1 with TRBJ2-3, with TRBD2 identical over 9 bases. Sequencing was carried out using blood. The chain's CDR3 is CSASSGTSSTDTQYF. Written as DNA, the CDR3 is TGCAGTGCTAGTTCCGGGACTAGCAGCACAGATACGCAGTATTTT.